This TCR beta chain was sequenced for a study of blood T cell repertoires in COVID-19. Study information: Sources were T cells, B-cell-depleted T cells, or PBMCs; the material itself was cDNA or gDNA.

In its sample, this clone was seen once. This CDR3 has 15 residues. Germline V gene data show CDR1 as LNHNV and CDR2 as YYDKDF (reference sequence). The V gene lost 0 bases and the J gene lost 0 bases, with 8 bases spanning the gap. This table comes from immunoSEQ multiplex PCR, and its TCRdb copy is limited to in-frame clones, with some not included. The sample holds more than 150,000 clones, around 82% seen once. The genes are TRBV15 and TRBJ1-2; the D gene is possibly TRBD1 (5 bases). The receptor comes from a woman older than 75 with acute or convalescent COVID-19. The sequenced sample was peripheral blood. The CDR3, as DNA: TGTGCCACCAGCAGAGATCTAGGGGCTAACTATGGCTACACCTTC. It specifies CATSRDLGANYGYTF. Variable domain in full (rest from reference TRBV15 and TRBJ1-2): DAMVIQNPRYQVTQFGKPVTLSCSQTLNHNVMYWYQQKSSQAPKLLFHYYDKDFNNEADTPDNFQSRRPNTSFCFLDIRSPGLGDTAMYLCATSRDLGANYGYTFGSGTRLTVV.